This T cell receptor (beta chain) was retrieved from a study of cytomegalovirus exposure and HLA in healthy donors. Broader study findings: Most TCR sequences were seen very rarely across donors, but some public TCRs occurred in many. Further analysis, carried out later, found HLA-associated TCR beta chains more clonally expanded than equally common other chains. Researchers reported in a later analysis that common viral pathogens appeared linked to several top clusters. About 87% or about 30% of the time was how often most TCR beta V segments were productive, according to an earlier analysis.

The sample holds a few counts of this clone. As yet, its antigen is unknown. PCR amplification relied on 60 Vbeta primers (plus 13 Jbeta primers). Clones were sequenced by immunoSEQ multiplex PCR, and TCRdb holds only the in-frame ones, with some missing. The table records 60,000 or so clones, about 72% of them present only once. The germline V gene has CDR1 SEHNR and CDR2 FQNEAQ (reference sequence). J lost 5 bases, V lost 5 bases, and 11 bases had no gene match. The CDR3 is 15 residues long. The sequenced material came from PBMCs. The source is a man aged 45-60 years in good health and CMV-seropositive. This sequence joins TRBV7-9 and TRBJ1-2; 7 bases match TRBD1. The CDR3 DNA is TGTGCCAGCAGCCAAGGACAGGATCGCACTTATGGCTACACCTTC. This codes for CASSQGQDRTYGYTF. The full variable domain, its missing parts supplied by reference TRBV7-9 and TRBJ1-2, is DTGVSQNPRHKITKRGQNVTFRCDPISEHNRLYWYRQTLGQGPEFLTYFQNEAQLEKSRLLSDRFSAERPKGSFSTLEIQRTEQGDSAMYLCASSQGQDRTYGYTFGSGTRLTVV.